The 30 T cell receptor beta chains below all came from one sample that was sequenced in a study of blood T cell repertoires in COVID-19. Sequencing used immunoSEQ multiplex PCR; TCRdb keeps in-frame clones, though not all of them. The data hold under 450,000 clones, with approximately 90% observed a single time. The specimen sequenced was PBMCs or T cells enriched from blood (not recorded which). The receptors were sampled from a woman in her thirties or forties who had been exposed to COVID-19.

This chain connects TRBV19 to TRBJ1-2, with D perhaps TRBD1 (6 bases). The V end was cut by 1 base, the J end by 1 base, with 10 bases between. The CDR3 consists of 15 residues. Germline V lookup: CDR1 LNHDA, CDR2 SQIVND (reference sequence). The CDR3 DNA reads TGTGCCAGTAGTATAGTACAGGGCCTTAACTATGGCTACACCTTC. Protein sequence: CASSIVQGLNYGYTF.

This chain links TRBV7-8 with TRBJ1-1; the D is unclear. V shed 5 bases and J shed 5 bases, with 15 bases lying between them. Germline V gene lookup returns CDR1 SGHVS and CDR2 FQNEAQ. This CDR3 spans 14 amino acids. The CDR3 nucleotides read TGTGCCAGCAGCCTGCGGACTGGCGGAACTGAAGCTTTCTTT. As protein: CASSLRTGGTEAFF.

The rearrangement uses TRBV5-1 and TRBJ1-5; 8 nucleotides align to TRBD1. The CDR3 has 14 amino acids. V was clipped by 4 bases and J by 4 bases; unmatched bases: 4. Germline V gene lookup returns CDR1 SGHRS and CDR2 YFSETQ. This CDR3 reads CASSPRTGNQPQHF. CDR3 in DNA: TGCGCCAGCAGCCCGAGGACAGGGAATCAGCCCCAGCATTTT.

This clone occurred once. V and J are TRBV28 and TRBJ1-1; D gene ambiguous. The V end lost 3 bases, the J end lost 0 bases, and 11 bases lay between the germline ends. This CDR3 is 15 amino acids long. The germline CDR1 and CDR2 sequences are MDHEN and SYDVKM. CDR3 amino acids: CASSLPGSMNTEAFF. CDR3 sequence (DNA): TGTGCCAGCAGTTTGCCGGGTTCTATGAACACTGAAGCTTTCTTT.

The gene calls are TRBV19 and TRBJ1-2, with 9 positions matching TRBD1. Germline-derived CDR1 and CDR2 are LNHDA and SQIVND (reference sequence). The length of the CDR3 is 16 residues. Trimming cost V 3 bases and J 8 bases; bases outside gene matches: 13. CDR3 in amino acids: CASSMGPADRGGGYTF. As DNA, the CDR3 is TGTGCCAGTAGTATGGGCCCCGCGGACAGGGGAGGGGGCTACACCTTC.

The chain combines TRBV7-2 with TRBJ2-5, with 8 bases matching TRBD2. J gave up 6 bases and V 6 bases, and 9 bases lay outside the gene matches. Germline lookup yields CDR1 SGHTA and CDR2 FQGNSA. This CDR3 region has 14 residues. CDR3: CASSLGGGQKTQYF. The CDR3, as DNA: TGTGCCAGCAGTCTCGGGGGGGGGCAAAAGACCCAGTACTTC.

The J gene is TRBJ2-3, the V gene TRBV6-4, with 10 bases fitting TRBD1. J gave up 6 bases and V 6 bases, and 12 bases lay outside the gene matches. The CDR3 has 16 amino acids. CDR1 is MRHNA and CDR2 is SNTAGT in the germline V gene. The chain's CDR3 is CASSVTSTGGYDTQYF. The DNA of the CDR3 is TGTGCCAGCAGCGTAACCTCGACAGGGGGCTATGATACGCAGTATTTT.

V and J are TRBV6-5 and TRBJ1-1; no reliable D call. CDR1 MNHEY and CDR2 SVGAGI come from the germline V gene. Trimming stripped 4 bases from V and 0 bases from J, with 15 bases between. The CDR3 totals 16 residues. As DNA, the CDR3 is TGTGCCAGCAGTTTTACTAGTGGGCGGATGAACACTGAAGCTTTCTTT. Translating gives CASSFTSGRMNTEAFF.

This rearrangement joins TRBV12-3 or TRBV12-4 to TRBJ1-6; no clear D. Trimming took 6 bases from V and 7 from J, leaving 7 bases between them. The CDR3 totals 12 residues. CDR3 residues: CASRARNSPLHF. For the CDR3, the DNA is TGTGCCAGCAGGGCGAGGAATTCACCCCTCCACTTT.

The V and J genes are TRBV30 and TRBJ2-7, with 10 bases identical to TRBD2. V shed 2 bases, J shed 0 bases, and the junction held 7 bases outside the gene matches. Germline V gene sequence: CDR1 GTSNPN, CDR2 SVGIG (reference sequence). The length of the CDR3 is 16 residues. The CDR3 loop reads CAWSKTRTSGSYEQYF. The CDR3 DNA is TGTGCCTGGAGTAAAACCCGGACTAGCGGCTCCTACGAGCAGTACTTC.

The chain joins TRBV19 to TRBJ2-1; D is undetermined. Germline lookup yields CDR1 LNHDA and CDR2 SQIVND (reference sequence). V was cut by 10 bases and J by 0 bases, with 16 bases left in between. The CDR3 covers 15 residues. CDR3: CATQLSPSSYNEQFF. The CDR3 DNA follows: TGTGCCACCCAGTTAAGCCCTAGCTCCTACAATGAGCAGTTCTTC.

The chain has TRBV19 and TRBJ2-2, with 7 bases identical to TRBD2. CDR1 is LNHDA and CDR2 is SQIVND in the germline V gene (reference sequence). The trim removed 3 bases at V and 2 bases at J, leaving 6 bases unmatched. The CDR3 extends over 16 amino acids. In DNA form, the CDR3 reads TGTGCCAGTAGTATTGTCGGCGGGGGTAACACCGGGGAGCTGTTTTTT. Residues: CASSIVGGGNTGELFF.

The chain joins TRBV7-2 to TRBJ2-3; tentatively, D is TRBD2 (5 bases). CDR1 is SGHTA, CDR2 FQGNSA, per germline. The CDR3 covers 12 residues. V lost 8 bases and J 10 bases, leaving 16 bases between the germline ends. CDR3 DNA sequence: TGTGCCAGCTCCTTGAGGGCTAGGGCGCAGTATTTT. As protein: CASSLRARAQYF.

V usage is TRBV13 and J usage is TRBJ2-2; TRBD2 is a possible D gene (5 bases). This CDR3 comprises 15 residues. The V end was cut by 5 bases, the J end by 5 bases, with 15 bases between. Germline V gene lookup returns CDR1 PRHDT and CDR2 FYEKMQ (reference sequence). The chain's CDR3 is CASSLRARATGELFF. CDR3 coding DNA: TGTGCCAGCAGCCTTCGGGCGAGGGCTACCGGGGAGCTGTTTTTT.

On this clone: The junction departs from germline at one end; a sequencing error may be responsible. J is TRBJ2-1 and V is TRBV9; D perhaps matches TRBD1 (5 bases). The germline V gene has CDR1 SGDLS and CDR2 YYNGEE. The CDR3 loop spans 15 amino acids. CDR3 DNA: TGTGCCAGCAGCGTAGCTTCTCAGGGTTACAGTGAGCAGTTCTTC. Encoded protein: CASSVASQGYSEQFF.

The CDR3 DNA sequence: TGTGCCAGCAGCTCCCGGGACAGGGGAGGGAACACCGGGGAGCTGTTTTTT. This encodes CASSSRDRGGNTGELFF. The chain employs TRBV11-2 and TRBJ2-2; TRBD1 aligns across 10 bases. Germline V CDR1 and CDR2: SGHAT, FQNNGV. Losses at the gene ends were 4 bases for V and 1 base for J; bases not matched to a gene: 6. The CDR3 runs to 17 residues.

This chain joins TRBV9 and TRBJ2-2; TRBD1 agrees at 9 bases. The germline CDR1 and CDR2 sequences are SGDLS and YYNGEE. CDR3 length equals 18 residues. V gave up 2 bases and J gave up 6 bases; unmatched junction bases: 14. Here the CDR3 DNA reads TGTGCCAGCAGCGTCGAGGGGACAGGGTCAAAGGGGCCCGGGGAGCTGTTTTTT. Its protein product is CASSVEGTGSKGPGELFF.

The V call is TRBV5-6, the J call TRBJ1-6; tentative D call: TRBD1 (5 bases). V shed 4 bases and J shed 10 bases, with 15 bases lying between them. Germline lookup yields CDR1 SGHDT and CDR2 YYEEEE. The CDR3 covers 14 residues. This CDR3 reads CASSAGMGGSPLHF. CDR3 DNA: TGTGCCAGCAGCGCGGGGATGGGGGGATCACCCCTCCACTTT.

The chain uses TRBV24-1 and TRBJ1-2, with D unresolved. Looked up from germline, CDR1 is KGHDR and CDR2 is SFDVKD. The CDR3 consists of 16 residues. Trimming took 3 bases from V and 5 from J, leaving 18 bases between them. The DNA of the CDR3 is TGTGCCACCAGTGATGAAGCCACTTACCTCGTTTATGGCTACACCTTC. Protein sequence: CATSDEATYLVYGYTF.

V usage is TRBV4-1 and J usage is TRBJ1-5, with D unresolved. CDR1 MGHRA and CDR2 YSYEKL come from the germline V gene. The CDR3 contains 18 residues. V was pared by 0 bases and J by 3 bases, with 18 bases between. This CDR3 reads CASSQEEAAPLPNQPQHF. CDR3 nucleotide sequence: TGCGCCAGCAGCCAAGAGGAGGCGGCACCACTACCCAATCAGCCCCAGCATTTT.

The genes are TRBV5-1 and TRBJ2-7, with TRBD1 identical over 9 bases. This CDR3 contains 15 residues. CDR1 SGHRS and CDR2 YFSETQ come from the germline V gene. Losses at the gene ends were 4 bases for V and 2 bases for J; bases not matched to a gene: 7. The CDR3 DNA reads TGCGCCAGCAGCATTGGACAGGGGCTGACCTACGAGCAGTACTTC. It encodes CASSIGQGLTYEQYF.

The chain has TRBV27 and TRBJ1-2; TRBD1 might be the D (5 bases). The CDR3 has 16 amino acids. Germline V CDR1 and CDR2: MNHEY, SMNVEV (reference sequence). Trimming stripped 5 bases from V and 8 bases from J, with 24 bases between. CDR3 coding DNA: TGTGCCAGCAGTCCGACCCACCCGCCGCGGGGGTCGGGCTACACCTTC. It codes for CASSPTHPPRGSGYTF.

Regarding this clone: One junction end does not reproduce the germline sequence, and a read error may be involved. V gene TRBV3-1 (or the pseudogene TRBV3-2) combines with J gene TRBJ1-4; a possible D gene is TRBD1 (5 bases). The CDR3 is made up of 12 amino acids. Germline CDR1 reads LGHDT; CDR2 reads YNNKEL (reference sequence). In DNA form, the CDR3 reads TGTGCCAGCAGACAAGACACAGGAACCCTGTTTTTT. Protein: CASRQDTGTLFF.

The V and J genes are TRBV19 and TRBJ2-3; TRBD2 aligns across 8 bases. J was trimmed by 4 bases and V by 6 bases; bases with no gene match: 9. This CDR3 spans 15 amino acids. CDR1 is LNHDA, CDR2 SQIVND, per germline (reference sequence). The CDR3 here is CASRFAGGSADTQYF. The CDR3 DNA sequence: TGTGCCAGTAGATTTGCGGGAGGATCCGCAGATACGCAGTATTTT.

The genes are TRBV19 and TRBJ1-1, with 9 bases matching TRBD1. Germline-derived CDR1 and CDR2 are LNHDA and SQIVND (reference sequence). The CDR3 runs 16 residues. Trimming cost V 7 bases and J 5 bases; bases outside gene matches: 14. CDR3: CASTRPPTGGWTEAFF. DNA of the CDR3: TGTGCCAGTACCCGCCCCCCGACAGGGGGTTGGACTGAAGCTTTCTTT.

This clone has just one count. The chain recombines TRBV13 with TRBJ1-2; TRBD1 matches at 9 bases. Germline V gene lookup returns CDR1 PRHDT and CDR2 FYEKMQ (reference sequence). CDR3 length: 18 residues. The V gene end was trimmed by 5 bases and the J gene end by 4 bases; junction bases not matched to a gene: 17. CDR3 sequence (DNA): TGTGCCAGCAGCAAGATTCCTATTTTGGGACAGGGCTTCTATGGCTACACCTTC. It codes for CASSKIPILGQGFYGYTF.

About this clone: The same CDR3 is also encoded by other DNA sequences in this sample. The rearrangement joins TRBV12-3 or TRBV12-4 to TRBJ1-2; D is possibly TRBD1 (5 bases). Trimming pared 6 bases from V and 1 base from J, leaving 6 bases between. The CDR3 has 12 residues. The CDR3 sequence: CASRGRNYGYTF. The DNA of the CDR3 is TGTGCCAGCAGGGGGCGTAACTATGGCTACACCTTC.

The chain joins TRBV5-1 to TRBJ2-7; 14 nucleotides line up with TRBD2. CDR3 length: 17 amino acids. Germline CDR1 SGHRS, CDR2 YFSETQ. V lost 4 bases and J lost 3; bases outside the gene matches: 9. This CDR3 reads CASSPRTSGGTRYEQYF. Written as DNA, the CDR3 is TGCGCCAGCAGCCCCCGGACTAGCGGGGGGACCCGCTACGAGCAGTACTTC.

Here the CDR3 reads CASSLGLGGTGSPLHF. CDR3 nucleotides: TGTGCCAGCAGCTTGGGTTTGGGGGGAACAGGTTCACCCCTCCACTTT. The chain combines TRBV5-4 with TRBJ1-6, with D possibly being TRBD1 (5 bases). Trimming stripped 0 bases from V and 9 bases from J, with 16 bases between. This CDR3 is built from 16 residues. Germline V lookup: CDR1 SGHNT, CDR2 YYREEE (reference sequence).

CDR3 in amino acids: CASSARPGDNQPQHF. The CDR3 bases are TGTGCCAGCTCCGCCCGCCCAGGGGACAATCAGCCCCAGCATTTT. The rearrangement uses TRBV18 and TRBJ1-5; possibly TRBD1 for D (6 bases). This CDR3 contains 15 residues. V dropped 6 bases and J dropped 3 bases, with 15 bases sitting between them. Germline V gene data show CDR1 as KGHSH and CDR2 as LQKENI.